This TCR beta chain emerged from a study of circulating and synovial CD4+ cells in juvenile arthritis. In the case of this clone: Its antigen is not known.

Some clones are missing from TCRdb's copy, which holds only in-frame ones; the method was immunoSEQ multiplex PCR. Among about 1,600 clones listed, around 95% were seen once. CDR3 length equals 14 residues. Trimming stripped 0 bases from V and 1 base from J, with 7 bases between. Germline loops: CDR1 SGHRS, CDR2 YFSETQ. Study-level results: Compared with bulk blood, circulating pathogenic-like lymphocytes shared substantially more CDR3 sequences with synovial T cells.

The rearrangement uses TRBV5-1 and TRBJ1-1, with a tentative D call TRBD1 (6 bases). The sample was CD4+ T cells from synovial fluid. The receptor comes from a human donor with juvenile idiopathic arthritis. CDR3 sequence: CASSLEQGNTEAFF. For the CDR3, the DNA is TGCGCCAGCAGCTTGGAACAGGGGAACACTGAAGCTTTCTTT.